This T cell receptor beta chain was recovered during a study of cytomegalovirus exposure and HLA in healthy donors. Study overall: Most donors, about 82% of around 400 genotyped, fell in the Caucasian-associated ancestry cluster.

The PCR contained 60 Vbeta and 13 Jbeta primers. Measured with immunoSEQ multiplex PCR; TCRdb has only the in-frame clones, and not every one. The sample has some 110,000 clones, around 79% seen once. The CDR3 consists of 14 residues. Germline CDR1 and CDR2: ENHRY and SYGVKD. Trimming left V 5 bases short and J 5 bases short, with 10 bases between. Overall study findings and caveats: Earlier analysis found most TCR beta V segments productive about 87% or about 30% of the time.

Of note for this clone: What it recognizes is unknown.

This TCR came from a man in his sixties in good health and CMV-seronegative. The chain recombines TRBV10-3 with TRBJ1-6; the D is unclear. The sample taken for sequencing was PBMCs. CDR3 bases: TGTGCCATCAGTCCACGGGGAGATAATTCACCCCTCCACTTT. Translated, it gives CAISPRGDNSPLHF.